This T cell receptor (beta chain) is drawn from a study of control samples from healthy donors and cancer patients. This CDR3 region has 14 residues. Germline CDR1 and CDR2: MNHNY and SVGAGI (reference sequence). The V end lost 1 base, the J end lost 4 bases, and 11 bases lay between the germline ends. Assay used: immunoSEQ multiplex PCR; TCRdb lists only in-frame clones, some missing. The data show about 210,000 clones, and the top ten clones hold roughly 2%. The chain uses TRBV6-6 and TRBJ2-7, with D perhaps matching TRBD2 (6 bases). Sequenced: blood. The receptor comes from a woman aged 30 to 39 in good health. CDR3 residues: CASSYLGLLYEQYF. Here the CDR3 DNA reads TGTGCCAGCAGTTACTTGGGACTCCTTTACGAGCAGTACTTC.